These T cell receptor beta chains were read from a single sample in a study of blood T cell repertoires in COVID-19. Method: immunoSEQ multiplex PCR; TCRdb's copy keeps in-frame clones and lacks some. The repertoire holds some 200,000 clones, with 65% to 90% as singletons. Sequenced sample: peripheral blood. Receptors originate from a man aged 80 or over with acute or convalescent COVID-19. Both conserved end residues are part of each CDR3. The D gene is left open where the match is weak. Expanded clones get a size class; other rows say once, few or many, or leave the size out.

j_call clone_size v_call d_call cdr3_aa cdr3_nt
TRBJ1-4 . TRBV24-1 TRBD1 CATSDSRSPGGTNEKLFF TGTGCCACCAGTGATTCCCGGTCTCCAGGGGGGACTAATGAAAAACTGTTTTTT
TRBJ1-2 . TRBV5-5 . CASSLRADGGDGYTF TGTGCCAGCAGCTTGAGGGCAGACGGAGGCGATGGCTACACCTTC
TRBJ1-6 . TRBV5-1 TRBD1 CASSLAGTGYNSPLHF TGCGCCAGCAGCTTAGCCGGGACAGGTTATAATTCACCCCTCCACTTT
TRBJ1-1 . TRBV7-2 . CASSLRASEAFF TGTGCCAGCAGCTTGAGGGCTTCTGAAGCTTTCTTT
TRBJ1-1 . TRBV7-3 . CASRSGGDFGTEAFF TGTGCCAGCAGATCCGGAGGGGATTTTGGCACTGAAGCTTTCTTT
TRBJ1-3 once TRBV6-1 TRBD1 CASSEAQGQWNTIYF TGTGCCAGCAGTGAAGCTCAGGGACAGTGGAACACCATATATTTT
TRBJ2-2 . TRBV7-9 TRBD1 CASSPSRRQGAPGELFF TGTGCCAGCAGCCCCAGCCGTCGGCAGGGGGCCCCCGGGGAGCTGTTTTTT
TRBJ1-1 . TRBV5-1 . CASSLATNTEAFF TGCGCCAGCAGCTTGGCCACAAACACTGAAGCTTTCTTT
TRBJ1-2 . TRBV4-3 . CASSQESLAVYGYTF TGCGCCAGCAGCCAAGAATCTCTCGCAGTTTATGGCTACACCTTC
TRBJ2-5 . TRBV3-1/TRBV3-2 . CASSLGTAGPQETQYF TGTGCCAGCAGCCTAGGAACCGCGGGGCCCCAAGAGACCCAGTACTTC
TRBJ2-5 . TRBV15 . CATSRAGQETQYF TGTGCCACCAGCAGAGCGGGCCAAGAGACCCAGTACTTC
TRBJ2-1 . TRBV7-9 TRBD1 CASSLWTGARGGNEQFF TGTGCCAGCAGCTTATGGACAGGGGCTCGGGGAGGCAATGAGCAGTTCTTC
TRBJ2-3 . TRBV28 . CASKVGGGGRTDTQYF TGTGCCAGCAAGGTGGGAGGGGGAGGGCGCACAGATACGCAGTATTTT
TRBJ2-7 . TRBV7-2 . CASSSGTLFYEQYF TGTGCCAGCAGCTCCGGGACTCTCTTCTACGAGCAGTACTTC
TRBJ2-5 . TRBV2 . CASSRQGGETQYF TGTGCCAGCAGTCGACAGGGAGGAGAGACCCAGTACTTC
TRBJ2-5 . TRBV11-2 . CASSLDHGETQYF TGTGCCAGCAGCTTAGATCACGGGGAGACCCAGTACTTC
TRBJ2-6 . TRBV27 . CASSPGGSGANVLTF TGTGCCAGCAGTCCAGGGGGGAGTGGGGCCAACGTCCTGACTTTC
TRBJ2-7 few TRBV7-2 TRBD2 CASSTSASGWGYEQYF TGTGCCAGCAGCACCAGCGCTAGCGGGTGGGGCTACGAGCAGTACTTC
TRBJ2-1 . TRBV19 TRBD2 CASRGTSGMRNEQFF TGTGCCAGCCGAGGGACTAGCGGGATGAGAAATGAGCAGTTCTTC
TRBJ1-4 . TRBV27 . CASSLSPRNEKLFF TGTGCCAGCAGTTTATCTCCGCGGAATGAAAAACTGTTTTTT
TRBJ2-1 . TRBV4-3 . CASSQDRAGRKGNEQFF TGCGCCAGCAGCCAAGATCGGGCCGGGAGAAAGGGCAATGAGCAGTTCTTC
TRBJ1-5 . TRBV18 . CASSPPGGSNQPQHF TGTGCCAGCTCACCACCCGGAGGAAGTAATCAGCCCCAGCATTTT
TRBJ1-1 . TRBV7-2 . CASSLQGGVQTEAFF TGTGCCAGCAGCTTACAGGGTGGCGTTCAGACTGAAGCTTTCTTT
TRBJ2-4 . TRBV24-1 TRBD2 CATSEGLAGGNIQYF TGTGCCACCAGTGAGGGACTAGCGGGAGGAAACATTCAGTACTTC
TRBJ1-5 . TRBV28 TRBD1 CASRGAYSNQPQHF TGTGCCTCCAGGGGGGCATATAGCAATCAGCCCCAGCATTTT
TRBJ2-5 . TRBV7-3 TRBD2 CASSYSGIKETQYF TGTGCCAGCAGCTATAGCGGGATAAAAGAGACCCAGTACTTC
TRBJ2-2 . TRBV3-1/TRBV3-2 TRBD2 CASSQEGLANTGELFF TGTGCCAGCAGCCAAGAAGGACTAGCTAACACCGGGGAGCTGTTTTTT
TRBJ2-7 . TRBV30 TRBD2 CAWRRLAGGPGGQYF TGTGCCTGGAGGCGACTAGCGGGAGGTCCGGGGGGGCAGTACTTC
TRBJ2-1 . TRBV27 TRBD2 CASSSRWEGLQNEQFF TGTGCCAGCAGCTCCAGGTGGGAGGGCCTACAGAATGAGCAGTTCTTC
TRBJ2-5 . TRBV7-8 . CASSPVTGVRETQYF TGTGCCAGCAGCCCCGTTACAGGAGTACGTGAGACCCAGTACTTC
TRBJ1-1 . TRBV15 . CATSRVQEPMNTEAFF TGTGCCACCAGCAGAGTACAGGAGCCCATGAACACTGAAGCTTTCTTT
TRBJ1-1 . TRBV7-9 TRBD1 CASRHGQENTEAFF TGTGCCAGCAGGCATGGACAGGAAAACACTGAAGCTTTCTTT
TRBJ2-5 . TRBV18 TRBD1 CASSPSTGGQETQYF TGTGCCAGCTCACCATCCACAGGGGGCCAAGAGACCCAGTACTTC